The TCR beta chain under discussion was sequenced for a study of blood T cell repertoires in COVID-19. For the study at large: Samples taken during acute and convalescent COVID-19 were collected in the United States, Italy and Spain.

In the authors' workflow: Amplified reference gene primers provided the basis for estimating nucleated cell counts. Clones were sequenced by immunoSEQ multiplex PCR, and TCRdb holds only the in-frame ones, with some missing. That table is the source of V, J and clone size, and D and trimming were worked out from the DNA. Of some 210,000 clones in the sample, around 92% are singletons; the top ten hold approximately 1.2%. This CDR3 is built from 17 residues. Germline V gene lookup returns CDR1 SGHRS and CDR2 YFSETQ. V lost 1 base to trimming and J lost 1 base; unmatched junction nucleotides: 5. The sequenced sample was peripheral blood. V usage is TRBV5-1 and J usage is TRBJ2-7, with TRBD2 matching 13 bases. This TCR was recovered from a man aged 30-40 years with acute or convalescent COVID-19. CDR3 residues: CASSLTSGGVRSYEQYF. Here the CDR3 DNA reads TGCGCCAGCAGCTTGACTAGCGGGGGGGTCAGGTCCTACGAGCAGTACTTC.